Listed here are 24 T cell receptor beta chains from one sample, sequenced in a study of T cells in tuberculosis (dated by TCRdb to between 2018 and 2020). Library generation was performed with the immunoSEQ multiplex PCR assay. Imported from immuneACCESS, the table was reduced by TCRdb to in-frame sequences with V and J called. These copies leave out some clones; in studies compared against another copy, an unresolved V gene accounts for under half, and the cause of the remainder is not known. Here the sample has tens of thousands of clones; around nine tenths occur a single time. The biggest ten clones account for 17% of the sample. The material sequenced was PBMCs. These receptors were taken from a donor under 30 with latent tuberculosis or without tuberculosis infection. Some clones in this sample may be carry-over from other donors' samples.

This clone was observed once. The chain has TRBV29-1 and TRBJ2-5; D possibly corresponds to TRBD1 (6 bases). The V end was cut by 5 bases, the J end by 5 bases, with 12 bases between. The CDR3 has 12 amino acids. Germline CDR1 SQVTM, CDR2 ANQGSEA. DNA for the CDR3: TGCAGCGTTCTCAGGGGCGGGGAGACCCAGTACTTC. Translation: CSVLRGGETQYF.

The CDR3 region has the DNA TGTGCCAGCAGTCGAGCGGGAGCAGACTACGAGCAGTACTTC. This gives the protein CASSRAGADYEQYF. The chain couples TRBV7-3 to TRBJ2-7, with 8 bases lining up with TRBD2. Trimming took 6 bases from V and 3 from J; bases not matched to a gene: 7. Germline CDR1 and CDR2: SGHTA and FQGTGA. The CDR3 consists of 14 residues.

The chain is built from TRBV7-2 and TRBJ2-7, with 11 bases identical to TRBD2. Looked up from germline, CDR1 is SGHTA and CDR2 is FQGNSA. Trimming cost V 1 base and J 4 bases; bases outside gene matches: 3. The CDR3 is made up of 15 amino acids. The CDR3 protein is CASSLVPSGRYEQYF. The CDR3 DNA reads TGTGCCAGCAGCTTAGTGCCTAGCGGGAGGTACGAGCAGTACTTC.

The chain is built from TRBV7-2 and TRBJ2-5; the match to TRBD1 covers 10 bases. Germline values: CDR1 SGHTA, CDR2 FQGNSA. The length of the CDR3 is 16 residues. Trimming took 5 bases from V and 5 from J; bases not matched to a gene: 11. The CDR3 bases are TGTGCCAGCAGCCCCATAGGGGACAGGGGTCGGGAGACCCAGTACTTC. It translates to CASSPIGDRGRETQYF.

The rearrangement links TRBV5-8 to TRBJ2-3; maybe TRBD2 (5 bases). Germline CDR1 reads SGHTS; CDR2 reads YDEGEE. Between the trimmed V and J ends, which lost 0 bases and 4 bases, there was a span of 12 bases. This CDR3 has 15 amino acids. CDR3 sequence: CASSLVWGSADTQYF. The CDR3 DNA sequence: TGTGCCAGCAGCTTGGTTTGGGGTAGCGCAGATACGCAGTATTTT.

The chain combines TRBV12-5 with TRBJ2-3; D remains unclear. Per germline, CDR1 LGHNT and CDR2 FRNRAP. There are 11 residues in the CDR3. V dropped 5 bases and J dropped 3 bases, with 3 bases sitting between them. The CDR3 here is CASGQTDTQYF. CDR3 coding DNA: TGTGCTAGTGGTCAGACAGATACGCAGTATTTT.

The chain carries TRBV7-8 and TRBJ2-7, with TRBD2 matching over 7 bases. The ends lost 5 bases at V and 5 bases at J; junction bases unmatched: 15. This CDR3 region has 16 residues. From germline, CDR1 is SGHVS and CDR2 FQNEAQ. DNA of the CDR3: TGTGCCAGCAGCCATTTCTCCGGGACTAATTTCAACGAGCAGTACTTC. This codes for CASSHFSGTNFNEQYF. Full variable domain (rest looked up from reference TRBV7-8 and TRBJ2-7): GAGVSQSPRYKVAKRGQDVALRCDPISGHVSLFWYQQALGQGPEFLTYFQNEAQLDKSGLPSDRFFAERPEGSVSTLKIQRTQQEDSAVYLCASSHFSGTNFNEQYFGPGTRLTVT.

This chain uses TRBV18 with TRBJ2-5, with a weak D call TRBD2 (6 bases). The CDR3 has 16 residues. V dropped 4 bases and J dropped 2 bases, with 17 bases sitting between them. Looked up from germline, CDR1 is KGHSH and CDR2 is LQKENI. This CDR3 is CASSLARRGSQETQYF. CDR3 DNA: TGTGCCAGCTCACTAGCTAGGAGGGGATCACAAGAGACCCAGTACTTC.

The chain combines TRBV5-1 with TRBJ2-2; D call uncertain. The CDR3 length is 15 residues. From germline, CDR1 is SGHRS and CDR2 YFSETQ. V was pared by 2 bases and J by 0 bases, with 8 bases between. DNA of the CDR3: TGCGCCAGCAGCTTTTCCGGGTCGAACACCGGGGAGCTGTTTTTT. Translation: CASSFSGSNTGELFF. The whole variable domain, remainder taken from reference TRBV5-1 and TRBJ2-2, is KAGVTQTPRYLIKTRGQQVTLSCSPISGHRSVSWYQQTPGQGLQFLFEYFSETQRNKGNFPGRFSGRQFSNSRSEMNVSTLELGDSALYLCASSFSGSNTGELFFGEGSRLTVL.

V is TRBV18 and J is TRBJ1-2; D is perhaps TRBD1 (6 bases). In germline, CDR1 is KGHSH, CDR2 LQKENI. Trimming cost V 3 bases and J 2 bases, with 16 bases left between them. CDR3 length equals 16 residues. CDR3 nucleotide sequence: TGTGCCAGCTCACCCTTTCGGGACACCCAAAACTATGGCTACACCTTC. Translating gives CASSPFRDTQNYGYTF.

V gene TRBV6-6 combines with J gene TRBJ2-7, with 8 bases fitting TRBD1. Germline V gene lookup returns CDR1 MNHNY and CDR2 SVGAGI (reference sequence). Trimming removed 2 bases from V and 7 bases from J; junction bases left unmatched: 13. The CDR3 contains 16 residues. The CDR3 bases are TGTGCCAGCAGTTACCCCATCGGGCAGGGGGCGAGGGAGCAGTACTTC. The encoded protein is CASSYPIGQGAREQYF.

The chain recombines TRBV15 with TRBJ1-1, with TRBD1 matching over 7 bases. Germline-derived CDR1 and CDR2 are LNHNV and YYDKDF (reference sequence). This CDR3 is 16 amino acids long. V was pared by 0 bases and J by 4 bases, with 8 bases of the junction left unmatched. CDR3 bases: TGTGCCACCAGCAGAGACCCGACAGGGCACACCACTGAAGCTTTCTTT. Protein: CATSRDPTGHTTEAFF.

V usage is TRBV27 and J usage is TRBJ1-1; D is perhaps TRBD1 (5 bases). Trimming stripped 7 bases from V and 5 bases from J, with 14 bases between. CDR1 MNHEY and CDR2 SMNVEV come from the germline V gene (reference sequence). This CDR3 contains 13 residues. The CDR3 protein is CASIYPGGTEAFF. Here the CDR3 DNA reads TGTGCCAGCATCTATCCGGGGGGTACTGAAGCTTTCTTT.

The gene calls are TRBV5-1 and TRBJ1-1, with a tentative D call TRBD1 (5 bases). Germline assignment: CDR1 SGHRS and CDR2 YFSETQ. V was cut by 0 bases and J by 3 bases, with 9 bases left in between. This CDR3 contains 14 residues. The CDR3 sequence: CASSLEGSYTEAFF. The CDR3 nucleotides read TGCGCCAGCAGCTTGGAGGGGTCATACACTGAAGCTTTCTTT. The full variable domain, with the rest looked up from reference TRBV5-1 and TRBJ1-1, is KAGVTQTPRYLIKTRGQQVTLSCSPISGHRSVSWYQQTPGQGLQFLFEYFSETQRNKGNFPGRFSGRQFSNSRSEMNVSTLELGDSALYLCASSLEGSYTEAFFGQGTRLTVV.

This rearrangement joins TRBV7-2 to TRBJ2-1; no reliable D call. V lost 2 bases and J 3 bases, leaving 5 bases between the germline ends. Germline assignment: CDR1 SGHTA and CDR2 FQGNSA. The CDR3 has 13 residues. CDR3 in amino acids: CASSLPIYNEQFF. In DNA, the CDR3 is TGTGCCAGCAGCTTACCCATCTACAATGAGCAGTTCTTC.

The J gene is TRBJ2-1, the V gene TRBV7-2, with 9 bases fitting TRBD2. Losses at the gene ends were 5 bases for V and 2 bases for J; bases not matched to a gene: 4. This CDR3 contains 15 residues. The germline gives CDR1 SGHTA, CDR2 FQGNSA. This CDR3 reads CASSPSGGTYNEQFF. The CDR3 nucleotides read TGTGCCAGCAGCCCCAGCGGGGGGACCTACAATGAGCAGTTCTTC.

V and J are TRBV20-1 and TRBJ2-1; D is perhaps TRBD2 (6 bases). Germline V gene lookup returns CDR1 DFQATT and CDR2 SNEGSKA (reference sequence). V was clipped by 3 bases and J by 9 bases, with 9 bases between them. The CDR3 is 11 residues long. CDR3 DNA: TGCAGTGCTAGGGCGGGGAGTGAGCAGTTCTTC. Encoded protein: CSARAGSEQFF.

This rearrangement joins TRBV7-2 to TRBJ2-5; 7 bases are shared with TRBD2. V gave up 5 bases and J gave up 5 bases; unmatched junction bases: 11. The CDR3 sequence is 15 residues long. Germline CDR1 SGHTA, CDR2 FQGNSA. CDR3 coding DNA: TGTGCCAGCAGCCTCCTCACCCGGGGAGGGGAGACCCAGTACTTC. As protein: CASSLLTRGGETQYF. The full variable domain, completed using reference TRBV7-2 and TRBJ2-5, is GAGVSQSPSNKVTEKGKDVELRCDPISGHTALYWYRQSLGQGLEFLIYFQGNSAPDKSGLPSDRFSAERTGGSVSTLTIQRTQQEDSAVYLCASSLLTRGGETQYFGPGTRLLVL.

The V call is TRBV27, the J call TRBJ1-1, with TRBD1 identical over 7 bases. The CDR3 sequence is 15 residues long. With 0 bases clipped from V and 0 bases from J, the junction kept 1 base outside the gene matches. The germline gives CDR1 MNHEY, CDR2 SMNVEV (reference sequence). In nucleotides, the CDR3 is TGTGCCAGCAGTTTATCGGGACAGTTGAACACTGAAGCTTTCTTT. Protein sequence: CASSLSGQLNTEAFF.

The V and J genes are TRBV6-1 and TRBJ2-2; D not resolved. Germline assignment: CDR1 MNHNS and CDR2 SASEGT. This CDR3 has 15 residues. V was shortened by 3 bases and J by 0 bases, with 8 bases between the two germline ends. CDR3 loop: CASSDVRANTGELFF. The CDR3 DNA follows: TGTGCCAGCAGTGATGTGAGAGCGAACACCGGGGAGCTGTTTTTT.

The genes are TRBV30 and TRBJ1-5; D ambiguous. The CDR3 runs 13 residues. V gave up 1 base and J gave up 0 bases, with 4 bases separating them. Germline assignment: CDR1 GTSNPN and CDR2 SVGIG (reference sequence). CDR3 sequence reads: CAWSGNSNQPQHF. Here the CDR3 DNA reads TGTGCCTGGAGTGGTAATAGCAATCAGCCCCAGCATTTT.

The rearrangement joins TRBV7-8 to TRBJ1-1; maybe TRBD1 (5 bases). Germline CDR1 SGHVS, CDR2 FQNEAQ. The V and J ends lost 1 base and 0 bases respectively, with 9 bases between them. This CDR3 is built from 15 residues. CDR3 DNA sequence: TGTGCCAGCAGCTTAGTTCGACAGATGAACACTGAAGCTTTCTTT. Translated, it gives CASSLVRQMNTEAFF.

The chain recombines TRBV19 with TRBJ1-1; maybe TRBD1 (5 bases). Trimming stripped 9 bases from V and 0 bases from J, with 20 bases between. The CDR3 is 16 residues long. Germline-derived CDR1 and CDR2 are LNHDA and SQIVND (reference sequence). The CDR3, as DNA: TGTGCCAGCCCTGGTCAAGGGGTCGTCCTGAACACTGAAGCTTTCTTT. The encoded protein is CASPGQGVVLNTEAFF.

The rearrangement joins TRBV30 to TRBJ1-5; D is undetermined. CDR3 length: 15 amino acids. CDR1 is GTSNPN, CDR2 SVGIG, per germline (reference sequence). The V and J ends lost 0 bases and 4 bases respectively, with 13 bases between them. CDR3: CAWSVLLGRNQPQHF. CDR3 nucleotide sequence: TGTGCCTGGAGTGTACTTTTAGGCAGGAATCAGCCCCAGCATTTT.